Shown below are 8 T cell receptor beta chains from a single sample sequenced in a study of shared clonotypes between healthy human individuals. The naive CD8 subset, CD45RO-negative cells positively selected for CCR7, excluded terminally differentiated effector memory CD45RA+ cells. Sequenced by immunoSEQ multiplex PCR; TCRdb stores in-frame clones only, minus some. Among 500,000 to 700,000 clones listed, about 95% were seen once. The sample taken for sequencing was naive CD8+ T cells sorted from blood. These receptor sequences come from a woman aged 25 to 45 in good health.

J is TRBJ1-1 and V is TRBV9; D remains unclear. This CDR3 comprises 14 residues. V lost 3 bases and J 6 bases, leaving 15 bases between the germline ends. CDR1 SGDLS and CDR2 YYNGEE come from the germline V gene. CDR3 sequence (DNA): TGTGCCAGCAGCGCCCCTAACAGTTTCTCTGAAGCTTTCTTT. Protein: CASSAPNSFSEAFF.

With regard to this clone: Other nucleotide sequences in the sample specify the same CDR3. The rearrangement links TRBV19 to TRBJ2-1; 10 bases fit TRBD2. The CDR3 is 15 amino acids. Looked up from germline, CDR1 is LNHDA and CDR2 is SQIVND (reference sequence). V was clipped by 3 bases and J by 4 bases; unmatched bases: 3. CDR3 loop: CASSIPTSGYNEQFF. Written as DNA, the CDR3 is TGTGCCAGTAGTATCCCGACTAGCGGGTACAATGAGCAGTTCTTC. Using reference TRBV19 and TRBJ2-1 for the parts outside the CDR3, the full variable domain is DGGITQSPKYLFRKEGQNVTLSCEQNLNHDAMYWYRQDPGQGLRLIYYSQIVNDFQKGDIAEGYSVSREKKESFPLTVTSAQKNPTAFYLCASSIPTSGYNEQFFGPGTRLTVL.

As for this clone: No DNA is shown, since the ends of the CDR3 on it are uncertain; the CDR3 is the one TCRdb lists. This sequence joins TRBV7-6 and TRBJ2-7. Inclusive of both ends, the CDR3 amounts to 20 amino acids. Germline assignment: CDR1 SGHVS and CDR2 FNYEAQ. CDR3 residues: CASSSWDHSYEQYFGKYPYF.

The CDR3 loop is CSVRTGGIGELFF. CDR3 in DNA: TGCAGCGTGCGGACAGGGGGCATCGGGGAGCTGTTTTTT. V is TRBV29-1 and J is TRBJ2-2, with TRBD1 matching 11 bases. Germline V lookup: CDR1 SQVTM, CDR2 ANQGSEA. The CDR3 contains 13 residues. V shed 6 bases and J 7 bases; nucleotides not matched to a gene: 4.

The chain carries TRBV15 and TRBJ1-4; 8 nucleotides line up with TRBD1. CDR3 size: 16 residues. V lost 3 bases, J lost 3 bases, and 6 bases stayed unmatched. Germline CDR1 is LNHNV and CDR2 is YYDKDF (reference sequence). This chain's CDR3 is CATSRGRGQANEKLFF. The DNA for the CDR3 is TGTGCCACCAGCAGGGGCAGGGGGCAAGCTAATGAAAAACTGTTTTTT.

The chain combines TRBV5-1 with TRBJ1-1, with D possibly being TRBD1 (5 bases). The V end was cut by 5 bases, the J end by 1 base, with 18 bases between. The CDR3 covers 16 residues. The germline V gene has CDR1 SGHRS and CDR2 YFSETQ. In nucleotides, the CDR3 is TGCGCCAGCAGGACAAGGGACCAGGAAACGAACACTGAAGCTTTCTTT. Amino acid sequence: CASRTRDQETNTEAFF.

This chain joins TRBV5-1 and TRBJ1-1; D unresolved. The CDR3 extends over 14 amino acids. Trimming cost V 4 bases and J 7 bases, with 17 bases left between them. Germline V CDR1 and CDR2: SGHRS, YFSETQ. CDR3 loop: CASSTTPGRNEAFF. The CDR3, as DNA: TGCGCCAGCAGCACCACCCCCGGACGGAATGAAGCTTTCTTT.

The chain carries TRBV5-1 and TRBJ2-1; D ambiguous. Germline lookup yields CDR1 SGHRS and CDR2 YFSETQ. The ends were cut back, 3 bases at V and 7 bases at J, with 8 bases in the middle. The CDR3 runs to 12 residues. Here the CDR3 reads CASSYGANEQFF. In nucleotides, the CDR3 is TGCGCCAGCAGCTACGGCGCTAATGAGCAGTTCTTC.